This TCR beta chain was documented in a study of CD8+ T cells in alopecia areata. Overall study context: The share of scalp area affected provided the severity score for treated patients.

Investigators isolated RNA and reverse transcribed it into cDNA to act as the sequencing template. The method was immunoSEQ multiplex PCR; TCRdb's version includes in-frame clones alone and lacks a portion of them. This table holds about 280,000 clones, 58% found once. Stated treatment: oral pan-JAK inhibitor, 5-10 mg twice daily. The receptor comes from a human donor with alopecia areata. The specimen was CD4+ T cells sorted from blood, collected at week 24, from a patient treated with tofacitinib.

The CDR3 DNA sequence: TGTGCCAGCAGCGTAGCGCTAGCGGGGATCACAGATACGCAGTATTTT. Amino acids: CASSVALAGITDTQYF. The rearrangement joins TRBV9 to TRBJ2-3; 9 nucleotides align to TRBD2. Trimming cost V 0 bases and J 2 bases; bases outside gene matches: 4. CDR1 SGDLS and CDR2 YYNGEE come from the germline V gene. The CDR3 sequence is 16 residues long.